This T cell receptor (beta chain) appears in the sequencing data of a study of metastatic and nonmetastatic thyroid tumors. Looking at the study overall: Repertoires were compared across blood and tumor or nodule tissue from malignant and benign thyroid patients.

Authors' analysis steps: For papillary thyroid cancer, a distant-metastasis classifier was constructed from CDR3 differences observed across clinicopathological groups. From the PCR reads, TCRdb re-called clones with MiXCR. The V and J calls were determined by TCRdb, not by the authors. The sample has 30,000 to 40,000 clones; approximately 40% are singletons. The CDR3 contains 14 residues. Germline CDR1 MDHEN, CDR2 SYDVKM. V lost 2 bases, J lost 1 base, and 8 bases lay in between. Study observations and caveats: In both blood and tumor samples, TCR beta diversity was reported significantly higher for malignant than benign nodules.

No treatment of any kind had been given to any patient before thyroid surgery. A note on this clone: Its antigen is currently unknown.

This receptor was obtained from a female donor with papillary thyroid cancer or a benign thyroid nodule (not recorded which). Some clones in this sample may be carry-over from other donors' samples. The V call is TRBV28, the J call TRBJ1-1, with D maybe TRBD1 (5 bases). Sequencing was carried out using tumor tissue. The CDR3 DNA is TGTGCCAGCAGTTTACGCAGGGAGAACACTGAAGCTTTCTTT. Protein sequence: CASSLRRENTEAFF.